These 3 T cell receptor beta chains share one sample of origin, sequenced in a study of spatial heterogeneity in lung cancer. TCRdb used MiXCR to reprocess the 5' RACE reads, holding one entry per CDR3 protein. Among about 3,000 distinct CDR3 sequences listed, about 3% were seen once. As to time point: sample taken at primary tumor resection. This sample comprised normal lung tissue next to the tumor, obtained at surgery. Receptor source: a male donor with early-stage non-small cell lung cancer.

In its sample, this clonotype ranks as medium-sized (0.01 to 0.1%). The junction shows a germline mismatch at one end, possibly a read error. The chain has TRBV5-6 and TRBJ2-7; 12 nucleotides line up with TRBD1. The germline CDR1 and CDR2 sequences are SGHDT and YYEEEE. The CDR3 runs 16 residues. The DNA of the CDR3 is TGTGCCACCAGCATTTTCGGGACAGGGGGCATCTACGAGCAGTACTTC. Protein product: CATSIFGTGGIYEQYF.

This clonotype was found many times. The chain combines TRBV29-1 with TRBJ2-3; 14 bases map to TRBD2. Germline V gene sequence: CDR1 SQVTM, CDR2 ANQGSEA. The CDR3 covers 15 residues. With 7 bases clipped from V and 6 bases from J, the junction kept 9 bases outside the gene matches. CDR3 loop: CSAGTSGSGGDTQYF. The CDR3 nucleotides read TGCAGCGCCGGGACTAGCGGGAGTGGAGGGGATACGCAGTATTTT.

This clonotype has ten or more counts. The chain combines TRBV28 with TRBJ2-3, with 7 bases lining up with TRBD2. Germline lookup yields CDR1 MDHEN and CDR2 SYDVKM. The V and J ends lost 6 bases and 4 bases, in that order; junction bases with no gene match: 19. The CDR3 is made up of 18 amino acids. The CDR3 region has the DNA TGTGCCAGCAGCTCATACCTGGCGGGAGAAAAGAAAGCAGATACGCAGTATTTT. It specifies CASSSYLAGEKKADTQYF.